A selection of T cell receptor beta chains follows, all from one sample in a study of CD8 T cells in ankylosing spondylitis. Using its own MiXCR run on the 5' RACE reads, TCRdb lists one record per CDR3 protein. The sample consists of about 140,000 distinct CDR3 sequences, roughly 6.6% of them appearing once. Material: blood, either unsorted or a sorted T cell fraction (not recorded which). The source is a female donor with ankylosing spondylitis or in good health (not recorded which). CDR3s leave out the opening cysteine and the closing phenylalanine or tryptophan. Fields, in order: V gene, CDR3 protein.

TRBV7-9	ASSLTPSGRTDTQY
TRBV5-1	ASSPRQQETQY
TRBV5-6	ASSFGRGHYNEQF
TRBV29-1	SVGGGDQPQH
TRBV5-1	ASSPREARGSAIY
TRBV20-1	SARDLTGPNTEAF
TRBV4-2	ASSPPETGGAYT
TRBV5-6	ASSEPGQEYNEQF
TRBV5-1	ASSLGSSNPSIEQY
TRBV5-1	ASSLSTGADTQY
TRBV6-1	ASSDPRRPGQGNIIDPEAF
TRBV18	ASSLAEFQETQY
TRBV18	ASSLGRTRVDNEQF